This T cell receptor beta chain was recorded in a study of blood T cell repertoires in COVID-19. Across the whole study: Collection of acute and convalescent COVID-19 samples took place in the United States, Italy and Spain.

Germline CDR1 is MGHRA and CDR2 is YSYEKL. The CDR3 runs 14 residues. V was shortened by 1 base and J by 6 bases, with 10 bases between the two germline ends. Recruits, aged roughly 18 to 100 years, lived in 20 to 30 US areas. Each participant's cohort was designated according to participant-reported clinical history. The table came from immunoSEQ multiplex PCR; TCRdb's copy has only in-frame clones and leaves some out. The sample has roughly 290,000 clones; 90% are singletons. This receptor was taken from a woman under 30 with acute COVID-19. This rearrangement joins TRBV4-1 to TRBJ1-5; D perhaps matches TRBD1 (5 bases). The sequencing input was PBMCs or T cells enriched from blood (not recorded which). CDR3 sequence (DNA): TGCGCCAGCAGCCAAGTGGGGGGGACTCAGCCCCAGCATTTT. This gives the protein CASSQVGGTQPQHF.